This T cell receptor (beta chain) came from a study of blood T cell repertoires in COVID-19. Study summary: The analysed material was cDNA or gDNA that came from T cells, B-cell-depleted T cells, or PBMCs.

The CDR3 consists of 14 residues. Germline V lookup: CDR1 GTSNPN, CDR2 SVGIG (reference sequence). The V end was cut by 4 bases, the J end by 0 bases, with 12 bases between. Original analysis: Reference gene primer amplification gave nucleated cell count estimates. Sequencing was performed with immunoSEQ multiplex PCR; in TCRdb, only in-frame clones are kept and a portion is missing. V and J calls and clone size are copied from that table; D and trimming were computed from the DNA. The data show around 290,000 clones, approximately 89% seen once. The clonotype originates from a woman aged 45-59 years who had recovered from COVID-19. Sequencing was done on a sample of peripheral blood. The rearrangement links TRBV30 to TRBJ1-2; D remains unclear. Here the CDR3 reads CAWKVGPSNYGYTF. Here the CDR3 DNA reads TGTGCCTGGAAAGTGGGCCCGTCTAACTATGGCTACACCTTC.